This T cell receptor beta chain was documented in a study of STAT3 mutations in large granular lymphocyte leukemia. This clone has only one observation. Its matching antigen is unknown. Broader study findings: All newly emerging clones after therapy were STAT3 wild type. Every T-LGLL patient had at least one immunodominant TCRbeta clonotype. Clonal expansion was inferred from samples taken at other timepoints. Differing intervals and regimens complicate linking therapy response to clone burden.

Each sample's TCRbeta library yielded on average around 42,000 productive templates. TCRdb's copy holds only in-frame clones and misses some; the assay was immunoSEQ multiplex PCR. The sample records fewer than 8,500 clones, 91% being singletons. Germline V gene lookup returns CDR1 MGHRA and CDR2 YSYEKL. The CDR3 sequence is 15 residues long. Trimming took 0 bases from V and 3 from J; bases not matched to a gene: 5. Specimen: peripheral blood mononuclear cells. The chain has TRBV4-1 and TRBJ2-7; 7 bases line up with TRBD2. The receptor comes from a man aged 50 to 60 with T-cell large granular lymphocyte leukemia. Some clones in this sample may be carry-over from other donors' samples. The CDR3 loop reads CASSQEPAGNYEQYF. The DNA of the CDR3 is TGCGCCAGCAGCCAAGAACCAGCGGGAAACTACGAGCAGTACTTC.